The rows below give T cell receptor beta chains drawn from one sample of a study of T cells after yellow fever vaccination. TCRdb re-analysed the 5' RACE reads in MiXCR, keeping a single row per CDR3 protein. This sample yields some 300,000 distinct CDR3 sequences, of which around 10% are seen a single time; approximately 3% belongs to the top ten. The sample was CD4+ T cells sorted from PBMCs, taken 45 days after the yellow fever booster vaccination. The receptors stem from a young man who received the YFV17D yellow fever vaccine. CDR3s include the opening cysteine and the closing phenylalanine or tryptophan. The D gene is left open where the match is weak. A row's size may be missing; if present it is once, few, many or a size class.

>.|TRBV6-5|TRBJ2-1|few
TGTGCCAGCAGTTACGTGGTTGGGTCCTACAATGAGCAGTTCTTC
CASSYVVGSYNEQFF
>.|TRBV18|TRBJ2-3|.
TGTGCCAGCTCCCCACACGTAGCAGGAGGGACCCCAGATACGCAGTATTTT
CASSPHVAGGTPDTQYF
>TRBD1|TRBV20-1|TRBJ2-5|few
TGCAGTGCCAGGGACAGGGGGCCCCAAGAGACCCAGTACTTC
CSARDRGPQETQYF
>TRBD1|TRBV7-9|TRBJ2-3|few
TGTGCCAGCAGCACCTTGACAGGGGGATTAGCAGATACGCAGTATTTT
CASSTLTGGLADTQYF
>TRBD1|TRBV7-8|TRBJ1-6|few
TGTGCCAGCAGCCCGACAGCAGGACAGGAGAATTCACCCCTCCACTTT
CASSPTAGQENSPLHF
>.|TRBV4-1|TRBJ1-1|.
TGCGCCAGCAGCCAAGCCGGGACCCGGCGCACTGAAGCTTTCTTT
CASSQAGTRRTEAFF
>.|TRBV2|TRBJ2-2|few
TGTGCCAGCAGTGAGAACGGCTTCACCGGGGAGCTGTTTTTT
CASSENGFTGELFF
>.|TRBV7-9|TRBJ1-1|few
TGTGCCAGCAGCCAACGCCCAAAGAACACTGAAGCTTTCTTT
CASSQRPKNTEAFF
>.|TRBV5-5|TRBJ1-5|few
TGTGCCAGCAGCTTGGATTGGGGGAACCAGCCCCAGCATTTT
CASSLDWGNQPQHF
>TRBD1|TRBV12-3/TRBV12-4|TRBJ1-3|many
TGTGCCAGCAGTCCTACGACAGGGTCGGGCACCATATATTTT
CASSPTTGSGTIYF
>.|TRBV19|TRBJ1-4|.
TGTGCCAGCTCCCCCTCGCGGCTAAATGAAAAACTGTTTTTT
CASSPSRLNEKLFF
>TRBD1|TRBV5-1|TRBJ1-1|many
TGCGCCAGCAGCCCGGGGACAGGGAGCACTGAAGCTTTCTTT
CASSPGTGSTEAFF
>TRBD2|TRBV7-3|TRBJ2-3|few
TGTGCCAGCAGCTCCGGGACTAGCTTCGATACGCAGTATTTT
CASSSGTSFDTQYF
>.|TRBV20-1|TRBJ2-3|few
TGCAGTGCTAGCGGGACCGCGAGGGCGGGCACAGATACGCAGTATTTT
CSASGTARAGTDTQYF
>TRBD1|TRBV10-3|TRBJ2-1|few
TGTGCCATCAGCGGGACAGGGATTAGGAATGAGCAGTTCTTC
CAISGTGIRNEQFF
>TRBD1|TRBV6-2/TRBV6-3|TRBJ1-5|many
TGTGCCAGCAGCCGACAGGGGGGTCAGCCCCAGCATTTT
CASSRQGGQPQHF
>.|TRBV7-2|TRBJ1-2|.
TGTGCCAGCAGCCCCTCATGGGGTAGAGAAGGCTACACCTTC
CASSPSWGREGYTF
>.|TRBV7-9|TRBJ2-5|.
TGTGCCAGCAGCTCAGACCCCCTAGGAGAGACCCAGTACTTC
CASSSDPLGETQYF
>.|TRBV12-3/TRBV12-4|TRBJ1-1|many
TGTGCCAGCACCTCTATAATGAACACTGAAGCTTTCTTT
CASTSIMNTEAFF
>.|TRBV11-3|TRBJ1-1|.
TGTGCCAGCAGCTTACGCAGGGCAACGAAAGCTTTCTTT
CASSLRRATKAFF
>TRBD2|TRBV7-2|TRBJ2-5|few
TGTGCCAGCAGCTTAGCGGGGACTAGCGGGGGTCAAGAGACCCAGTACTTC
CASSLAGTSGGQETQYF
>.|TRBV3-1|TRBJ2-2|few
TGTGCCAGCAGCCAACCCCCGGCCGGGGAGCTGTTTTTT
CASSQPPAGELFF